A single sample is the source of the 7 T cell receptor beta chains below, sequenced in a study of cytomegalovirus exposure and HLA in healthy donors (dated by TCRdb to the late 2010s). Library preparation used the immunoSEQ multiplex PCR assay. TCRdb provides this immuneACCESS table in a form limited to in-frame rearrangements. Some clones are lacking; in checked studies, under half of them reflect an unresolved V gene, and why the rest are absent is not known. The table for this sample lists approximately 100,000 clones; roughly 87% of them were counted only once. Less than 7.5% of the sample comes from the top ten. Sequenced material: PBMCs. The receptor source for this set is a young man in good health and CMV-seropositive.

The J gene is TRBJ1-5, the V gene TRBV19; maybe TRBD1 (6 bases). V was clipped by 6 bases and J by 9 bases, with 15 bases between them. Per the germline V gene, CDR1 is LNHDA and CDR2 is SQIVND (reference sequence). This CDR3 has 13 residues. The CDR3: CASSSTGSPPQHF. DNA of the CDR3: TGTGCCAGTAGCTCAACAGGGAGCCCGCCCCAGCATTTT.

The CDR3 DNA reads TGTGCCAGCAGCCTAACCGGGGGGTACAACAGAGATACGCAGTATTTT. Protein product: CASSLTGGYNRDTQYF. The rearrangement uses TRBV7-6 and TRBJ2-3, with 7 bases fitting TRBD2. There are 16 residues in the CDR3. J lost 5 bases, V lost 5 bases, and 13 bases had no gene match. CDR1 SGHVS and CDR2 FNYEAQ come from the germline V gene.

CDR3 amino acids: CASRPDRAFTDTQYF. The DNA for the CDR3 is TGTGCCAGCAGACCTGACAGGGCCTTCACAGATACGCAGTATTTT. This chain links TRBV7-3 with TRBJ2-3; TRBD1 matches at 7 bases. With 6 bases clipped from V and 2 bases from J, the junction kept 8 bases outside the gene matches. The CDR3 covers 15 residues. Germline-derived CDR1 and CDR2 are SGHTA and FQGTGA.

This clone was picked up a small number of times. V usage is TRBV19 and J usage is TRBJ1-5, with TRBD1 identical over 10 bases. V lost 1 base to trimming and J lost 6 bases; unmatched junction nucleotides: 9. Germline V gene lookup returns CDR1 LNHDA and CDR2 SQIVND (reference sequence). This CDR3 contains 17 residues. CDR3 DNA: TGTGCCAGTAGTATAGGGGGGGGACAGGGGTTCCGTCAGCCCCAGCATTTT. This translates into CASSIGGGQGFRQPQHF. Together with reference TRBV19 and TRBJ1-5, the CDR3 gives the full variable domain: DGGITQSPKYLFRKEGQNVTLSCEQNLNHDAMYWYRQDPGQGLRLIYYSQIVNDFQKGDIAEGYSVSREKKESFPLTVTSAQKNPTAFYLCASSIGGGQGFRQPQHFGDGTRLSIL.

The V gene is TRBV7-9, the J gene TRBJ2-5; 14 bases map to TRBD2. J lost 1 base, V lost 5 bases, and 3 bases had no gene match. Germline V gene data show CDR1 as SEHNR and CDR2 as FQNEAQ (reference sequence). This CDR3 region has 16 residues. CDR3 bases: TGTGCCAGCAGCCCTGGACTAGCGGGAGGCCAAGAGACCCAGTACTTC. Residues: CASSPGLAGGQETQYF.

The V call is TRBV14, the J call TRBJ2-7; D is unresolved. The CDR3 consists of 13 residues. Germline V lookup: CDR1 SGHDN, CDR2 FVKESK. Trimming left V 2 bases short and J 4 bases short, with 9 bases between. The CDR3 sequence is CASSQFSGYEQYF. For the CDR3, the DNA is TGTGCCAGCAGCCAATTCTCAGGTTACGAGCAGTACTTC.

V and J are TRBV2 and TRBJ1-6; the D gene is possibly TRBD1 (5 bases). The CDR3 length is 15 residues. Germline values: CDR1 SNHLY, CDR2 FYNNEI. Between the trimmed V and J ends, which lost 2 bases and 5 bases, there was a span of 10 bases. CDR3 protein: CASSERQPHNSPLHF. The CDR3 DNA sequence: TGTGCCAGCAGTGAAAGACAGCCCCATAATTCACCCCTCCACTTT.